This T cell receptor beta chain stems from a study of beta chain features in type 1 diabetes listed by TCRdb under 2018. Background on the whole study: Patients and healthy donors did not differ in mean age, gender distribution, total cell number or subset yield. A total of about 100,000,000 sorted cells were examined across all samples, and RNA yield correlated strongly with the number of cells per subset. The study compared TCRB repertoires of sorted circulating CD4+ T cell subsets between recently diagnosed type 1 diabetes patients and matched healthy donors. Naive and central memory subsets were obtained from all 30 or so donors, but regulatory and stem cell-like memory subsets were isolated from only 8 patients and roughly eight healthy donors. What the research found in general, with its limitations: Only small numbers of individuals were included in the HLA sub-analyses, which left unresolved whether HLA type had any influence on TCRB rearrangement. At VDJ recombination sites, type 1 diabetes patients had fewer insertions and more deleted nucleotides, which implies abnormalities in thymic rearrangement. A moderate but significant shortening of TCRB CDR3 length was observed in type 1 diabetes patients in all four CD4+ subsets. PCR may preferentially amplify shorter templates, but because patient and control samples were amplified and corrected together, any resulting skew would affect both groups equally. Because cDNA was sequenced instead of genomic DNA, highly expressing activated cells could be over-represented, though the groups showed no difference in activation or CD3 levels. The naive, central memory and regulatory TCRB repertoires appeared to resemble one another more closely among patients than among healthy donors.

The High Capacity cDNA Reverse Transcription Kit was used to reverse transcribe all of the isolated RNA, meaning that expressed TCRB transcripts were what got sequenced. Deep immunoSEQ sequencing was applied to naive, central memory and regulatory T cell samples, giving an average of roughly 3.3 million total reads per sample. Sorted cells were lysed in RLT buffer and RNA was extracted with DNase-treated RNeasy Micro or Mini kits, depending on cell number. To prevent cross-contamination, every cell subset was processed on its own, while patient and healthy donor samples were processed together. Using the immunoSEQ multiplex PCR, TCRB sequences were amplified from cDNA into 87-bp fragments spanning the CDR3 region. Sequencing of the amplicons was done on the Illumina HiSeq platform. In the authors' own workflow: PCR bias was computationally corrected using synthetic template baselines, reads within Hamming distance 2 were collapsed, and singletons that could not be merged were discarded. Reads were aligned to IMGT to assign V, D and J genes, CDR3 length, and insertions or deletions at six rearrangement sites. Within each subset, clonotype counts were normalized to sorted cell number, after which true diversity and Gini coefficients were computed with the tcR R package. The overlap coefficient, calculated on TCRB nucleotide sequences, was used to measure repertoire sharing. In its TCRdb copy, this immuneACCESS table keeps in-frame sequences only and misses some clones. Where compared with another copy, unresolved V genes explain less than half of these, and the others have no known cause. The V and J calls and the clone size are those of that table, but D and trimming were determined from the DNA. Across this sample there are 130,000 to 150,000 clones, with 40% to 60% seen only once. The leading ten clones occupy approximately 0.4% of the sample.

The germline V gene specifies SQVTM as CDR1 and ANQGSEA as CDR2. CDR3 length: 14 amino acids, cysteine to phenylalanine. Only the CDR3 DNA is retained, 42 bases long and in frame from the first base. The germline ends are 16 bases apart after V is trimmed by 4 bases and J by 4 bases. Each donor gave one peripheral blood draw, averaging approximately 110 mL, which was collected into heparinised tubes. A BD FACSAria II was used to sort naive, central memory, regulatory and stem cell-like memory CD4+ T cells with a panel that included CD45RO, CCR7, CD25, CD127, CD95 and CD27. All sorted populations exceeded 95% purity. PBMCs were isolated immediately by Lymphoprep density gradient centrifugation and stained directly without culture. Samples were stained and sorted in pairs, with one healthy donor and one patient per experiment, so that batch effects were minimized. This clone was observed a handful of times. Its binding antigen is unknown. The input lacks base qualities; no much larger clone sits a single base away.

The TCR comes from a man aged 18 to 35 in good health. The rearrangement joined TRBV29-1 to TRBJ1-2, with TRBD1 perhaps the D gene, on 6 matching bases. Input material: Tregs from blood. The cell subset or site label here, explained by the study, means: regulatory CD4+ T cells. CDR3 reads: CSVGAWGLSYGYTF. The DNA sequence follows: TGCAGCGTTGGGGCATGGGGGCTCTCCTATGGCTACACCTTC. This CDR3, with the reference TRBV29-1 and TRBJ1-2 proteins standing in past its ends, gives the full variable domain SAVISQKPSRDICQRGTSLTIQCQVDSQVTMMFWYRQQPGQSLTLIATANQGSEATYESGFVIDKFPISRPNLTFSTLTVSNMSPEDSSIYLCSVGAWGLSYGYTFGSGTRLTVV.